A single T cell receptor (beta chain) is shown here with its context. The sample originates from a study of blood T cells in healthy people across ages. The second PCR ran roughly 7 to 12 cycles with a sample-barcoded 5' primer and J-beta primers. In TCRdb, the 5' RACE reads were re-called with MiXCR into one record per CDR3 protein. Found here are roughly 1,100,000 distinct CDR3 sequences, roughly 24% of them singletons; the top ten hold around 0.75%. This same sample was also taken into another study, of T cells of mothers and their children.

Material for sequencing was blood. This clonotype was obtained from a girl aged 2 to 10 in good health.

The CDR3 bases are TGCGCCAGCAGCTTGGACCCCGGGACAGCCACCTACGAGCAGTACTTC. Its protein is CASSLDPGTATYEQYF. The chain carries TRBV5-1 and TRBJ2-7; 7 bases are a match to TRBD1. Looked up from germline, CDR1 is SGHRS and CDR2 is YFSETQ. The CDR3 totals 16 residues. J was trimmed by 2 bases and V by 0 bases; bases with no gene match: 8.